This T cell receptor (beta chain) was sequenced in a study of blood T cell repertoires in COVID-19. The V and J ends lost 4 bases and 3 bases, in that order; junction bases with no gene match: 10. CDR3 size: 16 residues. CDR1 is SGHTA and CDR2 is FQGNSA in the germline V gene. Clones were read by immunoSEQ multiplex PCR, and TCRdb kept only the in-frame ones, dropping some. Of just over 95,000 clones listed, 82% are singletons. The chain uses TRBV7-2 and TRBJ2-3, with 7 bases fitting TRBD2. The sample was peripheral blood. This receptor was identified in an elderly man with acute or convalescent COVID-19. CDR3 region: CASSWGWGGRTDTQYF. The CDR3 DNA reads TGTGCCAGCAGCTGGGGTTGGGGGGGGAGGACAGATACGCAGTATTTT.